At least ten counts were recorded for the clone carrying this T cell receptor beta chain. TCRdb re-called the multiplex PCR reads with MiXCR, one entry per CDR3 protein. The top ten hold around 2.3% of the sample, which has about 140,000 distinct CDR3 sequences, 32% seen once. Germline CDR1 is SGHTA and CDR2 is FQGNSA. The V segment lost 5 bases and the J segment 11 bases; nucleotides outside the gene matches: 7. This CDR3 has 12 amino acids. The sample originates from a study of breast tumors, draining lymph nodes, adjacent tissues. The lymph nodes were axillary draining lymph nodes from breast cancer patients.

The V call is TRBV7-2, the J call TRBJ2-5; 8 bases map to TRBD2. Sequencing used axillary lymph node tissue. The TCR originated in a female donor with breast cancer. Some clones in this sample may be carry-over from other donors' samples. The CDR3 protein is CASSIGLASQYF. The CDR3 nucleotides are TGTGCCAGCAGCATCGGACTAGCCAGTCAGTACTTC.